Shown below are 20 T cell receptor beta chains from a single sample sequenced in a study of T cell responses to AZD1222 COVID-19 vaccine. Using immunoSEQ multiplex PCR, the repertoire was profiled, and TCRdb retains in-frame clones only, with some absent. The sample includes approximately 110,000 clones, around 86% of them seen just once. The specimen was peripheral blood, collected on day 0 of AZD1222 vaccination. Receptors were obtained from an adult in good health.

The chain joins TRBV29-1 to TRBJ1-6; 9 bases map to TRBD1. This CDR3 has 14 amino acids. Germline CDR1 reads SQVTM; CDR2 reads ANQGSEA. Germline trimming cut 6 bases from V and 9 bases from J; bases unmatched to any gene: 9. The CDR3 DNA follows: TGCAGCGTGTCCGAGACAGGGGGTAGTTCACCCCTCCACTTT. Its protein is CSVSETGGSSPLHF.

The rearrangement joins TRBV12-3 or TRBV12-4 to TRBJ1-5; D gene uncertain. There are 12 residues in the CDR3. V dropped 5 bases and J dropped 3 bases, with 5 bases sitting between them. Written as DNA, the CDR3 is TGTGCCAGCAGTCCCTTCAATCAGCCCCAGCATTTT. Translated, it gives CASSPFNQPQHF.

The rearrangement links TRBV11-3 to TRBJ1-1; D is unclear. CDR3 length equals 13 residues. Trimming shortened V by 4 bases and J by 6 bases, and 12 bases separated the two germline ends. The germline CDR1 and CDR2 sequences are SGHNT and YENEEA. The CDR3 DNA follows: TGTGCCAGCAGCTCCGGCGCTGGATCTGAAGCTTTCTTT. The encoded protein is CASSSGAGSEAFF.

CDR3 bases: TGTGCCAGCAGTCAGGACAGGGGGCAAGGCTACACCTTC. It yields the protein CASSQDRGQGYTF. This sequence joins TRBV7-2 and TRBJ1-2; the match to TRBD1 covers 11 bases. The CDR3 runs 13 residues. Germline CDR1 is SGHTA and CDR2 is FQGNSA. V lost 6 bases to trimming and J lost 8 bases; unmatched junction nucleotides: 5. The whole variable domain, filled in from reference TRBV7-2 and TRBJ1-2, reads GAGVSQSPSNKVTEKGKDVELRCDPISGHTALYWYRQSLGQGLEFLIYFQGNSAPDKSGLPSDRFSAERTGGSVSTLTIQRTQQEDSAVYLCASSQDRGQGYTFGSGTRLTVV.

This chain links TRBV2 with TRBJ2-7; 7 positions match TRBD2. The CDR3 covers 16 residues. Germline loops: CDR1 SNHLY, CDR2 FYNNEI. The V gene end was trimmed by 7 bases and the J gene end by 2 bases; junction bases not matched to a gene: 14. CDR3 DNA: TGTGCCAGCACCCCCATGGGGGGGGACGGGGCCTACGAGCAGTACTTC. Its protein is CASTPMGGDGAYEQYF.

The chain couples TRBV3-1 (or the pseudogene TRBV3-2) to TRBJ1-5, with D uncertain. CDR3 length equals 13 residues. Looked up from germline, CDR1 is LGHDT and CDR2 is YNNKEL (reference sequence). Trimming removed 1 base at V and 12 bases at J, with 13 bases between. CDR3 protein: CASSQGLISSQHF. CDR3 DNA sequence: TGTGCCAGCAGCCAAGGACTGATTTCCAGCCAGCATTTT.

This clone appeared a single time. V usage is TRBV7-9 and J usage is TRBJ2-2; TRBD1 is a possible D gene (5 bases). This CDR3 comprises 15 residues. The germline V gene encodes CDR1 SEHNR and CDR2 FQNEAQ (reference sequence). Between the trimmed V and J ends, which lost 1 base and 5 bases, there was a span of 11 bases. Written as DNA, the CDR3 is TGTGCCAGCAGCTTAGTGGCAGGGCGGACCGGGGAGCTGTTTTTT. This sequence encodes CASSLVAGRTGELFF.

Written as DNA, the CDR3 is TGCGCCAGCAGCCAAGATAGAGGGTTTGACACGCAGTATTTT. It is translated as CASSQDRGFDTQYF. The chain combines TRBV4-1 with TRBJ2-3, with TRBD2 as a possible D gene (5 bases). The germline gives CDR1 MGHRA, CDR2 YSYEKL. The CDR3 is 14 amino acids. Trimming took off 0 bases at V and 9 bases at J, with 13 bases between the two ends.

This sequence joins TRBV5-4 and TRBJ1-1; 11 positions match TRBD1. Germline CDR1 reads SGHNT; CDR2 reads YYREEE (reference sequence). Trimming cost V 3 bases and J 3 bases; bases outside gene matches: 1. The length of the CDR3 is 14 residues. The CDR3 DNA reads as TGTGCCAGCAGCTCGGGACAGGGGGACACTGAAGCTTTCTTT. It translates to CASSSGQGDTEAFF.

V usage is TRBV15 and J usage is TRBJ1-5; D might be TRBD1 (5 bases). CDR3 length: 16 residues. CDR1 is LNHNV and CDR2 is YYDKDF in the germline V gene (reference sequence). Trimming cost V 5 bases and J 2 bases, with 16 bases left between them. The chain's CDR3 is CATSPRGVGGNQPQHF. The CDR3, as DNA: TGTGCCACCAGCCCGAGGGGCGTTGGGGGCAATCAGCCCCAGCATTTT.

This clone was observed a few times. J is TRBJ1-1 and V is TRBV6-1; unclear D gene. V was trimmed by 3 bases and J by 11 bases, leaving 7 bases between them. The V gene's germline CDR1 is MNHNS and CDR2 SASEGT. The length of the CDR3 is 10 residues. CDR3 loop: CASSERPAFF. Here the CDR3 DNA reads TGTGCCAGCAGTGAGAGGCCGGCTTTCTTT.

V is TRBV18 and J is TRBJ1-2; unclear D gene. V lost 3 bases and J 5 bases, leaving 10 bases between the germline ends. The CDR3 has 13 residues. Germline-derived CDR1 and CDR2 are KGHSH and LQKENI. Written as DNA, the CDR3 is TGTGCCAGCTCACCTGATGTCATTTATGGCTACACCTTC. Translation: CASSPDVIYGYTF.

This rearrangement joins TRBV4-1 to TRBJ2-7; the match to TRBD1 covers 8 bases. The CDR3 contains 16 residues. Trimming took 0 bases from V and 4 from J; bases not matched to a gene: 8. From germline, CDR1 is MGHRA and CDR2 YSYEKL. DNA for the CDR3: TGCGCCAGCAGCCAAGATAAGGTCAGGGGGCGTTACGAGCAGTACTTC. This sequence encodes CASSQDKVRGRYEQYF.

This clone appeared once. V is TRBV5-1 and J is TRBJ1-3; D gene uncertain. The germline CDR1 and CDR2 sequences are SGHRS and YFSETQ. This CDR3 contains 15 residues. Trimming stripped 4 bases from V and 0 bases from J, with 11 bases between. CDR3: CASSPSTSSGNTIYF. The CDR3 nucleotides read TGCGCCAGCAGCCCGTCGACCTCCTCTGGAAACACCATATATTTT. The full variable domain, rest sourced from reference TRBV5-1 and TRBJ1-3, is KAGVTQTPRYLIKTRGQQVTLSCSPISGHRSVSWYQQTPGQGLQFLFEYFSETQRNKGNFPGRFSGRQFSNSRSEMNVSTLELGDSALYLCASSPSTSSGNTIYFGEGSWLTVV.

This clone was counted only a few times. This rearrangement joins TRBV3-1 (or the pseudogene TRBV3-2) to TRBJ1-5, with D unclear. The CDR3 has 14 amino acids. CDR1 LGHDT and CDR2 YNNKEL come from the germline V gene (reference sequence). The ends were cut back, 0 bases at V and 7 bases at J, with 10 bases in the middle. CDR3 nucleotide sequence: TGTGCCAGCAGCCAAGATGCGGGGAGGCAGCCCCAGCATTTT. It yields the protein CASSQDAGRQPQHF.

V and J are TRBV11-2 and TRBJ2-7; the match to TRBD2 covers 9 bases. This CDR3 has 15 amino acids. The ends lost 4 bases at V and 5 bases at J; junction bases unmatched: 9. Germline V gene data show CDR1 as SGHAT and CDR2 as FQNNGV. This CDR3 reads CASSSSGVFKNEQYF. CDR3 bases: TGTGCCAGCAGCTCTAGCGGGGTCTTCAAGAACGAGCAGTACTTC. The entire variable domain, with the rest obtained from reference TRBV11-2 and TRBJ2-7, is as follows: EAGVAQSPRYKIIEKRQSVAFWCNPISGHATLYWYQQILGQGPKLLIQFQNNGVVDDSQLPKDRFSAERLKGVDSTLKIQPAKLEDSAVYLCASSSSGVFKNEQYFGPGTRLTVT.

The rearrangement joins TRBV3-1 (or the pseudogene TRBV3-2) to TRBJ2-3, with 11 bases fitting TRBD2. The length of the CDR3 is 16 residues. Germline CDR1 reads LGHDT; CDR2 reads YNNKEL (reference sequence). V lost 0 bases to trimming and J lost 3 bases; unmatched junction nucleotides: 2. The CDR3 DNA is TGTGCCAGCAGCCAAGATCCTAGCGGGGGGACAGATACGCAGTATTTT. It specifies CASSQDPSGGTDTQYF.

This chain uses TRBV5-1 with TRBJ2-2; 10 bases are a match to TRBD1. This CDR3 has 15 residues. V trimming: 4 bases; J trimming: 5 bases; junction bases outside the gene matches: 5. Germline CDR1 and CDR2: SGHRS and YFSETQ. Here the CDR3 reads CASSQGTGATGELFF. CDR3 bases: TGCGCCAGCAGCCAGGGGACAGGGGCTACCGGGGAGCTGTTTTTT.

The chain carries TRBV19 and TRBJ1-1; no firm D call. CDR1 and CDR2 (germline): LNHDA, SQIVND (reference sequence). The CDR3 is 14 residues long. The germline V and J ends were trimmed by 6 bases and 1 base, with 12 bases remaining between them. CDR3 DNA sequence: TGTGCCAGTAGATATGGGCAGCGGAACACTGAAGCTTTCTTT. The encoded protein is CASRYGQRNTEAFF.

The chain joins TRBV3-1 (or the pseudogene TRBV3-2) to TRBJ1-4, with D unresolved. Germline V gene sequence: CDR1 LGHDT, CDR2 YNNKEL (reference sequence). V shed 4 bases and J shed 1 base, with 1 base lying between them. The CDR3 has 12 amino acids. CDR3 in amino acids: CASSRTNEKLFF. DNA for the CDR3: TGTGCCAGCAGCCGAACTAATGAAAAACTGTTTTTT.